What follows are 14 T cell receptor beta chains derived from one specimen sequenced in a study of T cell responses to AZD1222 COVID-19 vaccine. The method was immunoSEQ multiplex PCR; TCRdb's version includes in-frame clones alone and lacks a portion of them. The sample lists 100,000 or so clones, roughly 90% occurring once. This material consisted of peripheral blood, taken on day 0 of AZD1222 vaccination. The receptors originated from an adult in good health.

The rearrangement joins TRBV6-1 to TRBJ1-2; perhaps TRBD1 as D (6 bases). Trimming cost V 1 base and J 2 bases, with 11 bases left between them. The germline V gene has CDR1 MNHNS and CDR2 SASEGT. This CDR3 region has 15 residues. The CDR3 loop is CASSEGSGENYGYTF. The CDR3 DNA reads as TGTGCCAGCAGTGAAGGGTCAGGGGAAAACTATGGCTACACCTTC.

The chain is built from TRBV10-1 and TRBJ2-1, with 9 bases that match TRBD1. Germline CDR1 is WNHNN and CDR2 is SYGVQD (reference sequence). The CDR3 loop spans 15 amino acids. Trimming took 4 bases from V and 6 from J; bases not matched to a gene: 7. The CDR3 region is CASSAGDRAGNEQFF. The DNA of the CDR3 is TGCGCCAGCAGTGCGGGGGACAGGGCTGGCAATGAGCAGTTCTTC.

For the CDR3, the DNA is TGTGCCAGCAGCTTCCCCGGGGGCAATCAGCCCCAGCATTTT. Residues: CASSFPGGNQPQHF. The V and J genes are TRBV19 and TRBJ1-5; D ambiguous. This CDR3 comprises 14 residues. Germline V gives CDR1 LNHDA, CDR2 SQIVND (reference sequence). V lost 9 bases, J lost 2 bases, and 14 bases lay in between.

V gene TRBV6-1 combines with J gene TRBJ2-1, with 8 nucleotides matching TRBD2. CDR3 length: 16 amino acids. Germline-derived CDR1 and CDR2 are MNHNS and SASEGT. The trim removed 2 bases at V and 3 bases at J, leaving 6 bases unmatched. The DNA of the CDR3 is TGTGCCAGCAGTGAATTGGGGGGACTAGGCTACAATGAGCAGTTCTTC. Its protein is CASSELGGLGYNEQFF.

This chain uses TRBV6-5 with TRBJ1-4, with D perhaps TRBD1 (6 bases). CDR3 length: 14 residues. Germline CDR1 is MNHEY and CDR2 is SVGAGI. Trimming stripped 6 bases from V and 4 bases from J, with 12 bases between. The CDR3 region is CASSRQVNNEKLFF. The CDR3 bases are TGTGCCAGCAGCCGACAGGTGAATAATGAAAAACTGTTTTTT.

CDR3 sequence: CASSQDLRLGYTF. The CDR3 DNA reads as TGCGCCAGCAGCCAAGATCTTAGGCTTGGCTACACCTTC. The V call is TRBV4-1, the J call TRBJ1-2; D is unresolved. Germline-derived CDR1 and CDR2 are MGHRA and YSYEKL. V dropped 0 bases and J dropped 7 bases, with 9 bases sitting between them. The CDR3 runs 13 residues.

The genes are TRBV3-1 (or the pseudogene TRBV3-2) and TRBJ1-3; 8 bases agree with TRBD1. J gave up 0 bases and V 4 bases, and 8 bases lay outside the gene matches. Per the germline V gene, CDR1 is LGHDT and CDR2 is YNNKEL (reference sequence). The CDR3 has 17 amino acids. The CDR3 DNA is TGTGCCAGCAGCCCTTGGGACAGGCCTAGCTCTGGAAACACCATATATTTT. Translated: CASSPWDRPSSGNTIYF.

This chain joins TRBV27 and TRBJ2-1, with D maybe TRBD1 (5 bases). This CDR3 spans 13 amino acids. Trimming left V 7 bases short and J 4 bases short, with 11 bases between. Germline-derived CDR1 and CDR2 are MNHEY and SMNVEV (reference sequence). The CDR3 region has the DNA TGTGCCAGCACCCGGTCAGGGTACAATGAGCAGTTCTTC. Residues: CASTRSGYNEQFF.

This chain uses TRBV6-6 with TRBJ2-5; 10 bases are a match to TRBD1. This CDR3 is 12 amino acids long. CDR1 and CDR2 (germline): MNHNY, SVGAGI (reference sequence). V lost 4 bases to trimming and J lost 11 bases; unmatched junction nucleotides: 4. Here the CDR3 DNA reads TGTGCCAGCAGTTGGACAGGGGGTTTGCAGTACTTC. Translating gives CASSWTGGLQYF.

The chain uses TRBV28 and TRBJ1-2; unclear D gene. Germline-derived CDR1 and CDR2 are MDHEN and SYDVKM. V lost 1 base and J lost 2, with 8 bases in between. The CDR3 consists of 14 residues. The CDR3 loop is CASSLLLRNYGYTF. The CDR3 bases are TGTGCCAGCAGTTTATTACTCAGAAACTATGGCTACACCTTC.

This sequence joins TRBV3-1 (or the pseudogene TRBV3-2) and TRBJ2-7, with D perhaps matching TRBD2 (6 bases). Germline V gene lookup returns CDR1 LGHDT and CDR2 YNNKEL (reference sequence). Trimming stripped 0 bases from V and 9 bases from J, with 15 bases between. The CDR3 extends over 14 amino acids. The CDR3 DNA follows: TGTGCCAGCAGCCAAGAAACTAGCTGGAAGGGGCAGTACTTC. Residues: CASSQETSWKGQYF.

The chain links TRBV4-2 to TRBJ2-7; 14 bases fit TRBD2. Germline V gene lookup returns CDR1 LGHNA and CDR2 YNFKEQ. V dropped 3 bases and J dropped 3; count of bases not matched to a gene: 13. CDR3 length: 19 amino acids. The CDR3, as DNA: TGTGCCAGCAGCCACCCAGGAACCGGGACTAGCGGGAGTCTCTACGAGCAGTACTTC. It is translated as CASSHPGTGTSGSLYEQYF.

The chain employs TRBV19 and TRBJ1-1; no clear D gene. Germline loops: CDR1 LNHDA, CDR2 SQIVND (reference sequence). Trimming shortened V by 7 bases and J by 1 base, and 10 bases separated the two germline ends. This CDR3 spans 13 amino acids. CDR3 bases: TGTGCCAGTACCATCCGGGGGAACACTGAAGCTTTCTTT. This encodes CASTIRGNTEAFF.

The rearrangement joins TRBV28 to TRBJ2-4; D perhaps matches TRBD1 (6 bases). Deletions cut 6 bases from V and 5 bases from J, with 17 bases between. The CDR3 is 15 residues long. In germline, CDR1 is MDHEN, CDR2 SYDVKM. Written as DNA, the CDR3 is TGTGCCAGCAGCTCCCAGGACAGTATGGAAAACATTCAGTACTTC. Translating it yields CASSSQDSMENIQYF.